This T cell receptor beta chain was retrieved from a study of human T cells and chemical hapten exposure. Time point here: patch test 1, 2 weeks after DPC sensitization. Treatment defined: therapeutic diphenylcyclopropenone sensitization with weekly scalp DPC. Notes on the study in general: The number of TCRs above 1 in 1000 frequency did not change after DPC sensitization.

TCRdb used MiXCR to reprocess the RACE reads, holding one entry per CDR3 protein. The data hold about 380,000 distinct CDR3 sequences, with around 5% observed a single time. Notes on this clonotype: Its target is not known.

This CDR3 has 12 amino acids. Germline V gene lookup returns CDR1 ENHRY and CDR2 SYGVKD. V was trimmed by 1 base and J by 11 bases, leaving 11 bases between them. The clonotype comes from a woman in her 50s with alopecia areata. Some clones in this sample may be carry-over from other donors' samples. Sample: whole blood, taken in connection with sensitization to the hapten diphenylcyclopropenone (DPC). The J gene is TRBJ1-1, the V gene TRBV10-3; tentatively, D is TRBD1 (5 bases). CDR3 bases: TGTGCCATCAGTGAGTTGGGGACTGGGGCTTTCTTT. Protein sequence: CAISELGTGAFF.